Below, 6 T cell receptor beta chains from the same sample are listed, as sequenced in a study of blood T cells in healthy people across ages. A second PCR of roughly 6 to 12 cycles used a sample-barcoded 5' primer and a J-beta primer mix. TCRdb re-called the 5' RACE reads with MiXCR, one entry per CDR3 protein. Among approximately 1.5 million distinct CDR3 sequences listed, less than 45% were seen once. The sequenced sample consisted of blood. All receptors derive from a woman between 18 and 30 years old in good health.

This clonotype appeared a single time. One junction end disagrees with the germline gene, perhaps due to a read error. The V and J genes are TRBV7-2 and TRBJ2-1; D not certain. Germline V CDR1 and CDR2: SGHTA, FQGNSA. This CDR3 region has 16 residues. CDR3 in DNA: TGTGCCAGCAGCACGGACGGAAGGAACTCCTACAATGAGCGGTTCTTC. Translating it yields CASSTDGRNSYNERFF.

The V call is TRBV4-1, the J call TRBJ2-5; D unclear. The J call may be faulty, since TRBJ2-7 better matches the DNA end. The CDR3 has 14 amino acids. Germline V gene sequence: CDR1 MGHRA, CDR2 YSYEKL. This chain's CDR3 is CASSVVGLTYEQYF. The CDR3 nucleotides read TGCGCCAGCTCCGTCGTAGGTTTGACCTACGAGCAGTACTTC.

This clonotype was counted between two and nine times. The genes are TRBV29-1 and TRBJ2-4; no clear D. The closer fit of TRBJ2-7 to the DNA end suggests the J call may be wrong. The germline gives CDR1 SQVTM, CDR2 ANQGSEA. This CDR3 has 12 residues. CDR3 protein: CSVVGLADEQYF. As DNA, the CDR3 is TGCAGCGTTGTAGGTCTCGCCGACGAGCAGTACTTC.

This clonotype was counted between two and nine times. The CDR3 here is CASSSDRVPDTQYF. DNA for the CDR3: TGTGCCAGCAGTTCTGACAGGGTACCGGATACGCAGTATTTT. The genes are TRBV6-2 or TRBV6-3 and TRBJ2-3, with 7 bases matching TRBD1. Unmatched junction bases numbered 7, after V lost 4 bases and J lost 6 bases. CDR1 MNHEY and CDR2 SVGEGT come from the germline V gene. The CDR3 runs to 14 residues.

Details on this clonotype: A much more abundant neighbour one base away suggests this may be a read error. The J gene is TRBJ2-7, the V gene TRBV20-1; D is unresolved. Trimming took 4 bases from V and 6 from J, leaving 19 bases between them. The CDR3 length is 14 residues. CDR1 DFQATT and CDR2 SNEGSKA come from the germline V gene (reference sequence). This chain's CDR3 is CSATALGTQPEQYF. The DNA for the CDR3 is TGCAGTGCTACGGCTCTGGGAACGCAACCCGAGCAGTACTTC.

V gene TRBV6-1 combines with J gene TRBJ1-1; D gene ambiguous. CDR3 length: 13 residues. Germline CDR1 reads MNHNS; CDR2 reads SASEGT. V lost 3 bases to trimming and J lost 10 bases, with 15 bases between them. As DNA, the CDR3 is TGTGCCAGCAGTGACGTGCGATTATGGCGAGCTTTCTTT. Amino acid sequence: CASSDVRLWRAFF.